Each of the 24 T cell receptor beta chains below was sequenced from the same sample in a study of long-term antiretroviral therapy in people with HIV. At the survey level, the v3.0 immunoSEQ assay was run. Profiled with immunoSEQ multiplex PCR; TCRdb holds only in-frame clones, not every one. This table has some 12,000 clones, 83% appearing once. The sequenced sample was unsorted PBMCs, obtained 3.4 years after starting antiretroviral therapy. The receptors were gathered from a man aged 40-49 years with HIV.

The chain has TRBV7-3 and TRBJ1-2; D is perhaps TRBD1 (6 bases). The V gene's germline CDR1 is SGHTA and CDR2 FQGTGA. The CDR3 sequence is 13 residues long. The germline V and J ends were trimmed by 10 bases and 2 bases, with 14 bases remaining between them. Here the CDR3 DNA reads TGTGCCAACCCGGGACAAAGAAACTATGGCTACACCTTC. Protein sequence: CANPGQRNYGYTF.

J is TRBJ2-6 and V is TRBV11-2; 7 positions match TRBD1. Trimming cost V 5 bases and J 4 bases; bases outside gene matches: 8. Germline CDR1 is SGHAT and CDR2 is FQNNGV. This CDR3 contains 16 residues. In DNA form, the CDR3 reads TGTGCCAGCAGCCTTCCACAGGGGACAGGGGCCAACGTCCTGACTTTC. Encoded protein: CASSLPQGTGANVLTF.

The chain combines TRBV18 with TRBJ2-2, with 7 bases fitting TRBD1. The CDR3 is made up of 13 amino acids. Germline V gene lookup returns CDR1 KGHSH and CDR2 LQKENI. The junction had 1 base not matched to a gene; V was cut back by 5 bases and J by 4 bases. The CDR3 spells CASSRTGTGELFF. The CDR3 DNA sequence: TGTGCCAGCTCAAGGACAGGCACCGGGGAGCTGTTTTTT.

CDR3 bases: TGTGCCAGCAGCCCCGACGGGGATAGCAATCAGCCCCAGCATTTT. It is translated as CASSPDGDSNQPQHF. The V call is TRBV7-6, the J call TRBJ1-5, with D unresolved. The V gene lost 5 bases and the J gene lost 0 bases, with 11 bases spanning the gap. The CDR3 spans 15 residues. The V gene's germline CDR1 is SGHVS and CDR2 FNYEAQ.

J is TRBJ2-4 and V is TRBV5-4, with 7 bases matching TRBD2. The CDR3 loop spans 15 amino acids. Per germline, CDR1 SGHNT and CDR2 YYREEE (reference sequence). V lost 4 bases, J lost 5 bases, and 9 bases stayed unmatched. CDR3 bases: TGTGCCAGCAGCACGGCCTGGGGGGGAGAAAACATTCAGTACTTC. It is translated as CASSTAWGGENIQYF.

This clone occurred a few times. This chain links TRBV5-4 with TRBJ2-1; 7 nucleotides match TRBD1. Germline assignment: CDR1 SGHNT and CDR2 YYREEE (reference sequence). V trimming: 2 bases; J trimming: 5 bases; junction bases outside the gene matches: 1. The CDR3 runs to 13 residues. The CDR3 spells CASSFTGDNEQFF. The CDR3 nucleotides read TGTGCCAGCAGCTTCACAGGGGACAATGAGCAGTTCTTC.

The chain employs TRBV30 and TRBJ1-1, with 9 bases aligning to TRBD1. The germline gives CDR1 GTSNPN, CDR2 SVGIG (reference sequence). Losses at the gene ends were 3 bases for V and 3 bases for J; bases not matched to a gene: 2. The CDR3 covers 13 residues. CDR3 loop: CAWRGQGHTEAFF. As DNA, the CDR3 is TGTGCCTGGAGGGGACAGGGCCACACTGAAGCTTTCTTT.

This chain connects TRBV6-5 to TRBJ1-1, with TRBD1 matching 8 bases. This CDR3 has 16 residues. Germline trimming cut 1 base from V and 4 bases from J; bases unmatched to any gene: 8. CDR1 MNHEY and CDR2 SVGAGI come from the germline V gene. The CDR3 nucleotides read TGTGCCAGCAGTTACTTGGGGCTGACAGGGGCCACTGAAGCTTTCTTT. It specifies CASSYLGLTGATEAFF.

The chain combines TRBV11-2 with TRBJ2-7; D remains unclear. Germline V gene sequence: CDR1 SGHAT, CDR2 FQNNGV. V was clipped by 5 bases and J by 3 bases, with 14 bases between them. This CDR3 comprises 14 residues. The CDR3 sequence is CASSLGSRNYEQYF. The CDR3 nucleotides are TGTGCCAGCAGCCTGGGGTCCCGCAACTACGAGCAGTACTTC.

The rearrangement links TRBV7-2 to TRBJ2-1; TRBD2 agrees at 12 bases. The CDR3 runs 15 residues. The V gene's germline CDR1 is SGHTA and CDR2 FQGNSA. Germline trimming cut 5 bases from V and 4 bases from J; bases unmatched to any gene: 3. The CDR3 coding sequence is TGTGCCAGCAGCCCAGGACTAGCGGGATACAATGAGCAGTTCTTC. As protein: CASSPGLAGYNEQFF.

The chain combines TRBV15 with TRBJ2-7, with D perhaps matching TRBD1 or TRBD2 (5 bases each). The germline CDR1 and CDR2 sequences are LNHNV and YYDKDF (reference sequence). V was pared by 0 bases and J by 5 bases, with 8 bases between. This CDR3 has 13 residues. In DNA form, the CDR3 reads TGTGCCACCAGCAGAGAATTGGGGGACGAGCAGTACTTC. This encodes CATSRELGDEQYF.

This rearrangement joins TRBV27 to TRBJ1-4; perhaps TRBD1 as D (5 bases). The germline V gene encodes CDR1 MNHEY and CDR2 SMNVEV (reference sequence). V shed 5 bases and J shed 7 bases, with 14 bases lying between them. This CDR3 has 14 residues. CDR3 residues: CASSKTGNGEKLFF. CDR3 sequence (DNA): TGTGCCAGCAGTAAAACAGGAAACGGTGAAAAACTGTTTTTT. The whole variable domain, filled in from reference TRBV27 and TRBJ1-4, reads EAQVTQNPRYLITVTGKKLTVTCSQNMNHEYMSWYRQDPGLGLRQIYYSMNVEVTDKGDVPEGYKVSRKEKRNFPLILESPSPNQTSLYFCASSKTGNGEKLFFGSGTQLSVL.

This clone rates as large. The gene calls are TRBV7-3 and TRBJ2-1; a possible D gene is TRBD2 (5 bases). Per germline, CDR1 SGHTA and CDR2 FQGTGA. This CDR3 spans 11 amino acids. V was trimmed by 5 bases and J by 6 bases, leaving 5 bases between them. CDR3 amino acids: CASSEGNEQFF. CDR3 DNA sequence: TGTGCCAGCAGCGAGGGCAATGAGCAGTTCTTC.

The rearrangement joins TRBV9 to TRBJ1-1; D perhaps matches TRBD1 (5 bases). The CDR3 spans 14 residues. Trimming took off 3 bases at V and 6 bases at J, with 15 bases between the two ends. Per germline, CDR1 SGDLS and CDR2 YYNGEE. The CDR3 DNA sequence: TGTGCCAGCAGCGGGGGGTATGGCGCCGCTGAAGCTTTCTTT. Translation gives CASSGGYGAAEAFF.

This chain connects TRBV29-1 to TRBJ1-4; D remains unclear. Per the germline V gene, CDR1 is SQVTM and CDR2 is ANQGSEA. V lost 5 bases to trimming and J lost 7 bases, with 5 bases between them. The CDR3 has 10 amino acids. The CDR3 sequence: CSVYSEKLFF. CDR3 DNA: TGCAGCGTTTACAGTGAAAAACTGTTTTTT.

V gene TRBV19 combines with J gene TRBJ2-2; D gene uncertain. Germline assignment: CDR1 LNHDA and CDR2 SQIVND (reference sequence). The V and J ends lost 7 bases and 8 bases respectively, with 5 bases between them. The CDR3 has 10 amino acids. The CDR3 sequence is CASMEGELFF. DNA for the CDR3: TGTGCCAGTATGGAAGGGGAGCTGTTTTTT.

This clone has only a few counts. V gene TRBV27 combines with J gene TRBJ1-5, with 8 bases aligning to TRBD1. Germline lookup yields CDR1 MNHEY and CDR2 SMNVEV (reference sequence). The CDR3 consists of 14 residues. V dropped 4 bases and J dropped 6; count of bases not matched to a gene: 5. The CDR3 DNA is TGTGCCAGCAGTTCAGACAGGGGTGGTCAGCCCCAGCATTTT. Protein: CASSSDRGGQPQHF.

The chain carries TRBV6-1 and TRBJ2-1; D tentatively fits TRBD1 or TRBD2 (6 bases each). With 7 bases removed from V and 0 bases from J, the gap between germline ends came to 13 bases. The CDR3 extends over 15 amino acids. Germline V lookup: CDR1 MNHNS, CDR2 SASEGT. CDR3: CASKRGVVSYNEQFF. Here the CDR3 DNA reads TGTGCCAGCAAAAGGGGGGTTGTCTCCTACAATGAGCAGTTCTTC.

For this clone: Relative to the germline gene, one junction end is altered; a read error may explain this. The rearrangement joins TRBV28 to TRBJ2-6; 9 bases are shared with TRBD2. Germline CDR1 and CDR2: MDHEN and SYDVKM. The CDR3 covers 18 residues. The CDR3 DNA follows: TGTGCCAGCAGTTCCCCCAGCGGGAGGAGCTCTGGAGCCAACGTCCTGACTTTC. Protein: CASSSPSGRSSGANVLTF.

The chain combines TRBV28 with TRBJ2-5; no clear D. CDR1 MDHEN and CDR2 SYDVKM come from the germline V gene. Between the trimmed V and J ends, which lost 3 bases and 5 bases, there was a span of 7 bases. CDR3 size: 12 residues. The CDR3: CASSLMTETQYF. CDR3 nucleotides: TGTGCCAGCAGTTTGATGACGGAGACCCAGTACTTC. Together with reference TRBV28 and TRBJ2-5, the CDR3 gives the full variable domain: DVKVTQSSRYLVKRTGEKVFLECVQDMDHENMFWYRQDPGLGLRLIYFSYDVKMKEKGDIPEGYSVSREKKERFSLILESASTNQTSMYLCASSLMTETQYFGPGTRLLVL.

CDR3 loop: CASSAVGLAGIGELFF. CDR3 DNA sequence: TGTGCCAGCAGCGCTGTTGGACTAGCGGGAATCGGGGAGCTGTTTTTT. The chain carries TRBV5-4 and TRBJ2-2; 12 nucleotides agree with TRBD2. Germline assignment: CDR1 SGHNT and CDR2 YYREEE (reference sequence). The CDR3 runs 16 residues. Trimming cost V 4 bases and J 7 bases; bases outside gene matches: 8.

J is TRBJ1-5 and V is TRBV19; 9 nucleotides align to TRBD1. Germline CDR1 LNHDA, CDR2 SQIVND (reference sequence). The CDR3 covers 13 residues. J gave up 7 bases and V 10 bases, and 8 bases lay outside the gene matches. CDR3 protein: CAISRTGVQPQHF. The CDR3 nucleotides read TGTGCCATCTCCCGGACAGGGGTACAGCCCCAGCATTTT.

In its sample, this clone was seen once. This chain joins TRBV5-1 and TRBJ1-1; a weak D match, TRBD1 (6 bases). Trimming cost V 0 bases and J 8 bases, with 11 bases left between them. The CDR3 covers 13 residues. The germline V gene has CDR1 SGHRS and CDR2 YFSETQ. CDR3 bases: TGCGCCAGCAGCTTGGGGGGGCAGGTAGAAGCTTTCTTT. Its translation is CASSLGGQVEAFF.

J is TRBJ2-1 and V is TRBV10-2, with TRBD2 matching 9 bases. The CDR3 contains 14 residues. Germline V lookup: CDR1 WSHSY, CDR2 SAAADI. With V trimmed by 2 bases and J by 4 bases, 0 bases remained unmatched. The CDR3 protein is CASSELAGYNEQFF. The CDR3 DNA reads TGCGCCAGCAGTGAGCTAGCGGGATACAATGAGCAGTTCTTC.